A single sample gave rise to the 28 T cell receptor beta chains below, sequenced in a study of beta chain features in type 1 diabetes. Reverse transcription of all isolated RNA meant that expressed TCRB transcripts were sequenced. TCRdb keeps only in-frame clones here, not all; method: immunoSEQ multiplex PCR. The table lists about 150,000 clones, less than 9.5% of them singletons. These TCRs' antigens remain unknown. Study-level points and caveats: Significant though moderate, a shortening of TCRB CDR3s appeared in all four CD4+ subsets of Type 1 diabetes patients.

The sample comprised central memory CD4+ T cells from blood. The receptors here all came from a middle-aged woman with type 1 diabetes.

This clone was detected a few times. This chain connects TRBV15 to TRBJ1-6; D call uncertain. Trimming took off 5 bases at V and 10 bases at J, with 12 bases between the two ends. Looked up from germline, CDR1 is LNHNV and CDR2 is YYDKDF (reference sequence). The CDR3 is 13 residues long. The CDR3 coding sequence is TGTGCCACCAGCCCAACCCGGGGATCACCCCTCCACTTT. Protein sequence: CATSPTRGSPLHF.

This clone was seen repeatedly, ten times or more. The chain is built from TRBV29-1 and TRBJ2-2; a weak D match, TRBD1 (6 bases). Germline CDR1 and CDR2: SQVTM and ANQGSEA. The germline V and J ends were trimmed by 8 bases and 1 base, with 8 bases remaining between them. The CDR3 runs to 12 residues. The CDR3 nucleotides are TGCAGCTCGGGACAGAACACCGGGGAGCTGTTTTTT. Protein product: CSSGQNTGELFF.

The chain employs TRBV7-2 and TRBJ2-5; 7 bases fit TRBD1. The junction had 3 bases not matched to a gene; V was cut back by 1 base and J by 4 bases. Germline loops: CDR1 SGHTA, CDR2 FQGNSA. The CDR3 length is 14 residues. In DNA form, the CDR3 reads TGTGCCAGCAGCTTAGGAGGGGGCGTAGAGACCCAGTACTTC. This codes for CASSLGGGVETQYF. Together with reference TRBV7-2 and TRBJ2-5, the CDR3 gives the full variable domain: GAGVSQSPSNKVTEKGKDVELRCDPISGHTALYWYRQSLGQGLEFLIYFQGNSAPDKSGLPSDRFSAERTGGSVSTLTIQRTQQEDSAVYLCASSLGGGVETQYFGPGTRLLVL.

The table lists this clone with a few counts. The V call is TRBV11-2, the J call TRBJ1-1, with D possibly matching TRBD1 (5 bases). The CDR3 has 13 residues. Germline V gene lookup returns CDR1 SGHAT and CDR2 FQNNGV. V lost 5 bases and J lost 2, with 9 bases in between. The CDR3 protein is CASSPQVNTEAFF. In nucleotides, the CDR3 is TGTGCCAGCAGCCCACAGGTCAACACTGAAGCTTTCTTT. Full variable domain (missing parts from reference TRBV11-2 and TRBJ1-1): EAGVAQSPRYKIIEKRQSVAFWCNPISGHATLYWYQQILGQGPKLLIQFQNNGVVDDSQLPKDRFSAERLKGVDSTLKIQPAKLEDSAVYLCASSPQVNTEAFFGQGTRLTVV.

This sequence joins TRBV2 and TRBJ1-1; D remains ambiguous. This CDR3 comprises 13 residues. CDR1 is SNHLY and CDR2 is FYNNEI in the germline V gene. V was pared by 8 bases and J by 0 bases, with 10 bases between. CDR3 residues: CASRVLMNTEAFF. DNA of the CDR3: TGTGCCAGCCGAGTTTTAATGAACACTGAAGCTTTCTTT.

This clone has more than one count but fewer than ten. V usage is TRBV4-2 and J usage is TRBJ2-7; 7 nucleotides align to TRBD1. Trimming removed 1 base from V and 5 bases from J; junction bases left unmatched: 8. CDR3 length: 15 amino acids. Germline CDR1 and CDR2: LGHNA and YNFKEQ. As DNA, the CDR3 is TGTGCCAGCAGCCAAGCAACCCAGGGGGTAGACGAGCAGTACTTC. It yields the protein CASSQATQGVDEQYF.

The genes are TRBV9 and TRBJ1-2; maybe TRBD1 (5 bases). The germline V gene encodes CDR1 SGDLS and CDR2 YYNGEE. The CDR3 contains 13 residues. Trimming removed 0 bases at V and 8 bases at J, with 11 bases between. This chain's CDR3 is CASSVEMGRGYTF. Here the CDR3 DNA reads TGTGCCAGCAGCGTAGAAATGGGGCGCGGCTACACCTTC.

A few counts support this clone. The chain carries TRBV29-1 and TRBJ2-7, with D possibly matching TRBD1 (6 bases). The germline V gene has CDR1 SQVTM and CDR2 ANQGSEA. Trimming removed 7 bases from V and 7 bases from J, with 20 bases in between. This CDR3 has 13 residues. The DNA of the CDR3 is TGCAGCGCCGCAGGGGAGCATCTGGGGGAGCAGTACTTC. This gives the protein CSAAGEHLGEQYF.

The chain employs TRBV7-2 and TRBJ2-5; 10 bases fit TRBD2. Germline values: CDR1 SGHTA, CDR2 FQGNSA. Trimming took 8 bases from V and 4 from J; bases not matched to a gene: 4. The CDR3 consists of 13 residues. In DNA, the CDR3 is TGTGCCAGCTCGCTAGCGGGAGCAGAGACCCAGTACTTC. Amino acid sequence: CASSLAGAETQYF.

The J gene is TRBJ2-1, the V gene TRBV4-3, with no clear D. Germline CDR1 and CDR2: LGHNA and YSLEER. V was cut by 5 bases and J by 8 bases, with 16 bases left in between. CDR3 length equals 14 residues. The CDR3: CASSARERGDEQFF. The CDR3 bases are TGCGCCAGCAGCGCACGCGAACGAGGCGATGAGCAGTTCTTC.

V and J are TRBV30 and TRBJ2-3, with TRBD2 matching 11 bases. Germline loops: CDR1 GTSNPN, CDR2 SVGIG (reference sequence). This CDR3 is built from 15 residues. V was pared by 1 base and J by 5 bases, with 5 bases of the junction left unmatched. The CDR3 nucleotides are TGTGCCTGGAGTGGGTTAGCGGGAGGGTTAGATACGCAGTATTTT. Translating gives CAWSGLAGGLDTQYF.

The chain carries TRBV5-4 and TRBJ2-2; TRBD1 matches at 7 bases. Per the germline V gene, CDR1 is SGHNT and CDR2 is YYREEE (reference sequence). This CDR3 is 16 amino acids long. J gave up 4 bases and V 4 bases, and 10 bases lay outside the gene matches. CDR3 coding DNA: TGTGCCAGCAGCCATGTCCAGACAGGGACCACCGGGGAGCTGTTTTTT. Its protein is CASSHVQTGTTGELFF.

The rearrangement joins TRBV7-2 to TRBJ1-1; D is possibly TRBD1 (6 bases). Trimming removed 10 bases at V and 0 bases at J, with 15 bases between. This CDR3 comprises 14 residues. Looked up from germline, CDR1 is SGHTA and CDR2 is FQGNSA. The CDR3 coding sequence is TGTGCCACAAAGACAGGCGGAGTGAACACTGAAGCTTTCTTT. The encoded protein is CATKTGGVNTEAFF.

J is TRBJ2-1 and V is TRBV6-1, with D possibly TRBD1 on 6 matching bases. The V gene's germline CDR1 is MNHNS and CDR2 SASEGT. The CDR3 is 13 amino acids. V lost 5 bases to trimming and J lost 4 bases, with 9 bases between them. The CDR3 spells CASSLQGYNEQFF. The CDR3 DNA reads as TGTGCCAGCAGTTTACAGGGTTACAATGAGCAGTTCTTC.

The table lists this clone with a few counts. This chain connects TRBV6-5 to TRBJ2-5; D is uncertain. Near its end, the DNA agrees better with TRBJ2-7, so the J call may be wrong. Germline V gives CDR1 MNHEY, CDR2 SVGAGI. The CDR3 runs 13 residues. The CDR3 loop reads CASSRPGMGEQYF. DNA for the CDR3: TGTGCCAGCAGTCGTCCCGGAATGGGCGAGCAGTACTTC.

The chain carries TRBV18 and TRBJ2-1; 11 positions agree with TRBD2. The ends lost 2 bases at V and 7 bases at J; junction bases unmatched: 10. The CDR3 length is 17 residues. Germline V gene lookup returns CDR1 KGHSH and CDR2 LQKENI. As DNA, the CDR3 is TGTGCCAGCTCACCAGAAGAGGTAGCGGGAGGGAGGAATGAGCAGTTCTTC. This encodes CASSPEEVAGGRNEQFF.

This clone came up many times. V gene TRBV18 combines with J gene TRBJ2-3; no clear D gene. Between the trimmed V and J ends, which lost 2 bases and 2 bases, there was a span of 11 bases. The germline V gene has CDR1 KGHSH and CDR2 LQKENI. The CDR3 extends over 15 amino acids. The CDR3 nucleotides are TGTGCCAGCTCACCAGGGCAGACATTCACAGATACGCAGTATTTT. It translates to CASSPGQTFTDTQYF.

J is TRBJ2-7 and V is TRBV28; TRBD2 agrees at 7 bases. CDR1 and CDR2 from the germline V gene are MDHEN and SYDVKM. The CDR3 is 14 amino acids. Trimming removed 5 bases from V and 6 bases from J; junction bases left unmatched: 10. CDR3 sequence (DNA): TGTGCCAGCAGTCCCGGGGGGTTTGAGGGCGAGCAGTACTTC. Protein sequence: CASSPGGFEGEQYF.

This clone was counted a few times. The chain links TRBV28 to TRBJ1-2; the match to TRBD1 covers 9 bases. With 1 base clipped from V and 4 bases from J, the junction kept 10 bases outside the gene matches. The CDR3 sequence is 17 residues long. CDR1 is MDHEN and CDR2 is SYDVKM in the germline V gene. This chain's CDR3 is CASSLFTGQGGSYGYTF. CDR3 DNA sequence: TGTGCCAGCAGTTTATTCACGGGACAGGGCGGGAGCTATGGCTACACCTTC.

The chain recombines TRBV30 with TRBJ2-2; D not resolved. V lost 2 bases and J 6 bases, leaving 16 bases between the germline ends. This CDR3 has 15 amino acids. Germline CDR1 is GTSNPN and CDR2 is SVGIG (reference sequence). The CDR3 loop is CAWSPLLLGAGELFF. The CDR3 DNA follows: TGTGCCTGGAGTCCCCTACTTTTGGGCGCCGGGGAGCTGTTTTTT.

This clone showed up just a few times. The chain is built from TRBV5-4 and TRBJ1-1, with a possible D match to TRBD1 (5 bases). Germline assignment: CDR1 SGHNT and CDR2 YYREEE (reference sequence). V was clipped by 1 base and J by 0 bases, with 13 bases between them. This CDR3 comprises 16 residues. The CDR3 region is CASSLPLAGMNTEAFF. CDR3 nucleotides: TGTGCCAGCAGCTTGCCTTTAGCAGGGATGAACACTGAAGCTTTCTTT.

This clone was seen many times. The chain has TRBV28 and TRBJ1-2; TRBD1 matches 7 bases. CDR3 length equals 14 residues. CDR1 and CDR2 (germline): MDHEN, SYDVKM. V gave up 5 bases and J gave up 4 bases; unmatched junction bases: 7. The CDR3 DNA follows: TGTGCCAGCAGTAAACGTCGGGACAGCTATGGCTACACCTTC. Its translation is CASSKRRDSYGYTF.

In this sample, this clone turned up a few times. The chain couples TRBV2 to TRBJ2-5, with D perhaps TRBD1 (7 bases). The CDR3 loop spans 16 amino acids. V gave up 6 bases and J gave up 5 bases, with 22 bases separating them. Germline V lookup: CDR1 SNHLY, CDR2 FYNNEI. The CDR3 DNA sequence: TGTGCCAGCAGGGATGGCCAACGACAGGGAGGCGAGACCCAGTACTTC. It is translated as CASRDGQRQGGETQYF.

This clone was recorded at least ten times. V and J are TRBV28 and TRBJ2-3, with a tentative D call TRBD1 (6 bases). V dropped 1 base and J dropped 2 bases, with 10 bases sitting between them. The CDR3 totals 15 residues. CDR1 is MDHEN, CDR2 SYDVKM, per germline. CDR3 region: CASSLSGDYTDTQYF. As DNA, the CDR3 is TGTGCCAGCAGTTTATCAGGGGATTACACAGATACGCAGTATTTT.

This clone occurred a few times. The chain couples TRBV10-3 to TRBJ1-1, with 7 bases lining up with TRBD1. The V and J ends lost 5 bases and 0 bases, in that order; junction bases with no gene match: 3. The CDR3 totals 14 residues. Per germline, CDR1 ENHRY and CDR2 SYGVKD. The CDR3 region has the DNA TGTGCCATCAGTCCGGGACAGATGAACACTGAAGCTTTCTTT. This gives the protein CAISPGQMNTEAFF.

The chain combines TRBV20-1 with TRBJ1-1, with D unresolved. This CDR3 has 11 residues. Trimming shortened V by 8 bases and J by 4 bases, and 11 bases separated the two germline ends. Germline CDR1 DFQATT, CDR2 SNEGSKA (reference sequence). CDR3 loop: CSPKAGTEAFF. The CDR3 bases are TGCAGTCCGAAAGCGGGCACTGAAGCTTTCTTT.

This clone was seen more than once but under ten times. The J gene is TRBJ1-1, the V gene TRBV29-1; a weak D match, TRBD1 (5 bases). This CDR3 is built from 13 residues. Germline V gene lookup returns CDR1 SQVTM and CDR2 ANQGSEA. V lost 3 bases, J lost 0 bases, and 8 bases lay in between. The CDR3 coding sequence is TGCAGCGTTGACAGGGCCATGAACACTGAAGCTTTCTTT. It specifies CSVDRAMNTEAFF.

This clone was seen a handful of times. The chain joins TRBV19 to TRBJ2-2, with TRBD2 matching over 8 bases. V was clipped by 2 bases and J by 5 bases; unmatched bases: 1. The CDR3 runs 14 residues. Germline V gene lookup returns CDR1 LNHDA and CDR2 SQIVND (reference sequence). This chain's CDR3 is CASSISGGTGELFF. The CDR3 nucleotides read TGTGCCAGTAGTATAAGCGGGGGAACCGGGGAGCTGTTTTTT.